What follows are 17 T cell receptor beta chains derived from one specimen sequenced in a study of OX40 agonist ivuxolimab in advanced cancers. Produced via immunoSEQ multiplex PCR; TCRdb's table is partial and in-frame only. The table lists around 67,000 clones, 87% of them singletons. The input for sequencing was CD4+ or CD8+ T cells sorted from blood, taken in a trial of the OX40 agonist ivuxolimab. Every receptor here comes from an adult with an advanced solid tumor such as melanoma, head and neck, liver or kidney cancer.

This clone came up once. CDR3 protein: CASTSSGRYYEQYF. The DNA of the CDR3 is TGTGCCAGCACCTCGTCGGGGCGCTACTACGAGCAGTACTTC. The V and J genes are TRBV2 and TRBJ2-7; D is possibly TRBD1 or TRBD2 (5 bases each). Germline V lookup: CDR1 SNHLY, CDR2 FYNNEI. The CDR3 is made up of 14 amino acids. V lost 7 bases and J 3 bases, leaving 16 bases between the germline ends.

V and J are TRBV6-6 and TRBJ2-1, with TRBD1 as a possible D gene (6 bases). CDR3 length: 15 residues. The V gene's germline CDR1 is MNHNY and CDR2 SVGAGI (reference sequence). Trimming stripped 6 bases from V and 4 bases from J, with 16 bases between. The CDR3 region has the DNA TGTGCCAGCAGACCAGGGTCAGGGGTTTACAATGAGCAGTTCTTC. This sequence encodes CASRPGSGVYNEQFF.

J is TRBJ2-5 and V is TRBV29-1; no clear D gene. V lost 0 bases and J lost 7, with 12 bases in between. The CDR3 runs 13 residues. Germline-derived CDR1 and CDR2 are SQVTM and ANQGSEA. Written as DNA, the CDR3 is TGCAGCGTTGAAGAGGGCGGAGACGCGACCCAGTACTTC. It encodes CSVEEGGDATQYF.

This clone was detected a few times. The chain couples TRBV7-2 to TRBJ1-1, with TRBD1 as a possible D gene (6 bases). Per germline, CDR1 SGHTA and CDR2 FQGNSA. This CDR3 comprises 11 residues. V lost 11 bases and J lost 10, with 17 bases in between. CDR3 DNA sequence: TGTGCCTCCAGCTTGGGGGCTGGAGCTTTCTTT. Its protein is CASSLGAGAFF.

The chain couples TRBV30 to TRBJ2-1, with D perhaps assigned TRBD1 or TRBD2 (5 bases each). The germline V and J ends were trimmed by 8 bases and 7 bases, with 21 bases remaining between them. The CDR3 loop spans 14 amino acids. Per germline, CDR1 GTSNPN and CDR2 SVGIG (reference sequence). CDR3 nucleotide sequence: TGTGCCAGGGCGCAGGGTCGGGGTGTGAATGAGCAGTTCTTC. It specifies CARAQGRGVNEQFF.

The chain is built from TRBV7-8 and TRBJ2-7; D is undetermined. V shed 4 bases and J shed 0 bases, with 7 bases lying between them. Germline CDR1 SGHVS, CDR2 FQNEAQ. The CDR3 covers 13 residues. CDR3: CASSSDFSYEQYF. The CDR3 coding sequence is TGTGCCAGCAGCTCAGACTTCTCCTACGAGCAGTACTTC.

The chain uses TRBV6-1 and TRBJ2-3; weak D call: TRBD2 (6 bases). The CDR3 contains 13 residues. Germline V gene data show CDR1 as MNHNS and CDR2 as SASEGT. V lost 11 bases to trimming and J lost 0 bases, with 12 bases between them. The CDR3 DNA is TGTGCCTACATTGGGGGGAGCACAGATACGCAGTATTTT. This codes for CAYIGGSTDTQYF.

V and J are TRBV11-1 and TRBJ1-2; D call uncertain. Trimming removed 1 base from V and 4 bases from J, with 10 bases in between. Germline V gene data show CDR1 as SGHAT and CDR2 as FQDESV (reference sequence). The CDR3 length is 14 residues. CDR3 amino acids: CASSLGRSGYGYTF. CDR3 DNA sequence: TGTGCCAGCAGCTTAGGACGGTCTGGCTATGGCTACACCTTC.

This clone occurred once. J is TRBJ2-1 and V is TRBV11-3; D gene ambiguous. V lost 1 base and J 5 bases, leaving 9 bases between the germline ends. CDR1 and CDR2 from the germline V gene are SGHNT and YENEEA. The CDR3 spans 14 residues. CDR3 sequence reads: CASSLGLVHNEQFF. The CDR3 DNA is TGTGCCAGCAGCTTAGGACTCGTCCACAATGAGCAGTTCTTC.

The genes are TRBV6-6 and TRBJ1-5; D uncertain. Germline values: CDR1 MNHNY, CDR2 SVGAGI (reference sequence). V lost 6 bases and J 2 bases, leaving 14 bases between the germline ends. This CDR3 has 15 residues. For the CDR3, the DNA is TGTGCCAGCAGACCTACCGGTGATGGCAATCAGCCCCAGCATTTT. It is translated as CASRPTGDGNQPQHF.

The genes are TRBV29-1 and TRBJ1-1; a weak D match, TRBD1 (6 bases). V lost 8 bases and J 1 base, leaving 20 bases between the germline ends. The germline gives CDR1 SQVTM, CDR2 ANQGSEA. CDR3 length equals 15 residues. DNA for the CDR3: TGCAGCACTATATCACAGGGAAGTGGGAACACTGAAGCTTTCTTT. Amino acid sequence: CSTISQGSGNTEAFF.

The chain links TRBV7-9 to TRBJ1-4; 8 bases are shared with TRBD1. CDR3 size: 15 residues. Per germline, CDR1 SEHNR and CDR2 FQNEAQ (reference sequence). V was pared by 5 bases and J by 2 bases, with 4 bases of the junction left unmatched. DNA for the CDR3: TGTGCCAGCAGCATGTGGACAGGGACTAATGAAAAACTGTTTTTT. It yields the protein CASSMWTGTNEKLFF.

This rearrangement joins TRBV27 to TRBJ2-7, with TRBD1 identical over 9 bases. This CDR3 contains 15 residues. Germline CDR1 reads MNHEY; CDR2 reads SMNVEV (reference sequence). The junction had 10 bases not matched to a gene; V was cut back by 6 bases and J by 4 bases. For the CDR3, the DNA is TGTGCCAGCAGGCGGCAGACAGGGGGGAGTTACGAGCAGTACTTC. Translated: CASRRQTGGSYEQYF.

Judged by abundance, this clone is medium-sized (0.01 to 0.1%). DNA for the CDR3: TGTGCCGGAGACAGGGGGCGAAGTAATTCACCCCTCCACTTT. Translation: CAGDRGRSNSPLHF. The gene calls are TRBV30 and TRBJ1-6; 10 bases agree with TRBD1. The CDR3 spans 14 residues. Trimming cost V 8 bases and J 6 bases; bases outside gene matches: 7. The V gene's germline CDR1 is GTSNPN and CDR2 SVGIG (reference sequence). Together with reference TRBV30 and TRBJ1-6, the CDR3 gives the full variable domain: SQTIHQWPATLVQPVGSPLSLECTVEGTSNPNLYWYRQAAGRGLQLLFYSVGIGQISSEVPQNLSASRPQDRQFILSSKKLLLSDSGFYLCAGDRGRSNSPLHFGNGTRLTVT.

The chain carries TRBV5-5 and TRBJ2-7; 7 nucleotides line up with TRBD1. The CDR3 length is 15 residues. V trimming: 4 bases; J trimming: 3 bases; junction bases outside the gene matches: 10. CDR1 and CDR2 from the germline V gene are SGHKS and YYEKEE (reference sequence). The DNA for the CDR3 is TGTGCCAGCAGCAGACCCGGACAGGTGATCTACGAGCAGTACTTC. Its translation is CASSRPGQVIYEQYF.

The chain joins TRBV27 to TRBJ1-1; 8 bases are a match to TRBD1. The CDR3 consists of 14 residues. V gave up 6 bases and J gave up 4 bases; unmatched junction bases: 7. Germline-derived CDR1 and CDR2 are MNHEY and SMNVEV (reference sequence). CDR3 region: CASRETGVGTEAFF. DNA of the CDR3: TGTGCCAGCAGAGAGACAGGGGTTGGCACTGAAGCTTTCTTT.

This chain uses TRBV19 with TRBJ1-1, with D perhaps TRBD1 (5 bases). The CDR3 is 16 amino acids. Trimming cost V 3 bases and J 0 bases, with 14 bases left between them. Germline V gives CDR1 LNHDA, CDR2 SQIVND (reference sequence). The CDR3 sequence is CASSMAGFEMNTEAFF. As DNA, the CDR3 is TGTGCCAGTAGTATGGCAGGGTTTGAGATGAACACTGAAGCTTTCTTT.